This entry features one TCR beta chain sequence. Its antigen is unknown. With the Oncomine TCR Beta short-read assay, DNA from cultured CD4+ T cells was sequenced. Scientists extracted genomic DNA from CD4+ T cells grown in culture. TCRdb used MiXCR to reprocess the PCR reads, holding one entry per CDR3 protein. The sample yields over 15,000 distinct CDR3 sequences, under 40% seen once. The entry originates in a study of vaccination and CD4 T cells after COVID-19. About the research overall: Comprising six males and four females, the convalescent participants counted two Hispanic individuals among them. Overlapping SARS-CoV-2, HCoV-NL63, HCoV-OC43 and HCoV-229E spike peptides were used to stimulate cells.

The CDR3 loop spans 18 amino acids. Treatment specified: roughly 11-day PBMC culture with coronavirus spike peptide pools or control peptides (ViraFEST assay). Negative selection separated CD4+ T cells from roughly ten-day cultures. This chain joins TRBV21-1 and TRBJ2-6; TRBD1 is taken as the D call from the table, unchecked against the DNA. TRBV21-1 is deemed a pseudogene. Sequenced sample: cultured CD4+ T cells from blood. This receptor was obtained from a human donor with COVID-19. DNA for the CDR3: TGTGCCAGCAGCCCACAGGGAATCCTACCCTCTGGGGCCAACGTCCTGACTTTC. Protein product: CASSPQGILPSGANVLTF.